This entry lists 20 T cell receptor beta chains sequenced from one sample in a study of STAT5B mutations in CD4+ large granular lymphocyte leukemia. Only in-frame clones appear in the TCRdb table, and some are missing; sequencing was by immunoSEQ multiplex PCR. Here the sample spans about 38,000 clones, approximately 72% being singletons. The source material was CD4+ T cells from blood buffy coats. The receptors stem from a human donor in good health.

The V and J genes are TRBV5-1 and TRBJ2-7; 11 nucleotides agree with TRBD2. The CDR3 is 16 residues long. Germline loops: CDR1 SGHRS, CDR2 YFSETQ. Trimming at V came to 0 bases and at J to 1 base, leaving 3 bases not matched to a gene. The CDR3 loop reads CASSLAGTSGSYEQYF. In nucleotides, the CDR3 is TGCGCCAGCAGCTTGGCCGGGACTAGCGGTTCCTACGAGCAGTACTTC.

As concerns this clone: The junction and the germline gene differ at one end; a read error may be behind it. The CDR3 DNA reads TGTGCCAGCAGCTTATGGTTTGCGGGAGAGTTTAGTTTT. This encodes CASSLWFAGEFSF. This sequence joins TRBV7-2 and TRBJ2-3, with 7 bases identical to TRBD2. CDR1 and CDR2 (germline): SGHTA, FQGNSA. The CDR3 runs to 13 residues.

This clone was seen only once. The CDR3 reads CASSVAAGVGPQHF. The CDR3 nucleotides are TGTGCCAGCAGCGTAGCGGCGGGGGTCGGTCCCCAGCATTTT. The rearrangement links TRBV9 to TRBJ1-5; a possible D gene is TRBD1 (5 bases). The CDR3 spans 14 residues. Germline assignment: CDR1 SGDLS and CDR2 YYNGEE. Trimming took off 0 bases at V and 10 bases at J, with 14 bases between the two ends.

The genes are TRBV5-1 and TRBJ2-3, with D unresolved. CDR3 length: 15 amino acids. Trimming removed 0 bases from V and 0 bases from J, with 8 bases in between. Germline-derived CDR1 and CDR2 are SGHRS and YFSETQ. The CDR3 region is CASSLAGASTDTQYF. DNA for the CDR3: TGCGCCAGCAGCTTGGCCGGCGCGAGCACAGATACGCAGTATTTT.

The genes are TRBV30 and TRBJ2-7, with 10 bases matching TRBD2. Per germline, CDR1 GTSNPN and CDR2 SVGIG (reference sequence). J lost 2 bases, V lost 0 bases, and 10 bases had no gene match. This CDR3 region has 17 residues. CDR3 loop: CAWSVGSGRYTTYEQYF. The CDR3 DNA sequence: TGTGCCTGGAGTGTCGGTAGCGGGAGGTATACCACCTACGAGCAGTACTTC.

A few counts support this clone. The chain couples TRBV5-1 to TRBJ1-2; a possible D gene is TRBD1 (5 bases). Germline assignment: CDR1 SGHRS and CDR2 YFSETQ. This CDR3 spans 13 amino acids. V lost 0 bases, J lost 4 bases, and 7 bases lay in between. CDR3 bases: TGCGCCAGCAGCTTGGAAGGGGCCTATGGCTACACCTTC. The encoded protein is CASSLEGAYGYTF.

The chain couples TRBV7-8 to TRBJ2-1; D is possibly TRBD1 (5 bases). The CDR3 has 15 amino acids. Germline-derived CDR1 and CDR2 are SGHVS and FQNEAQ. Trimming left V 3 bases short and J 7 bases short, with 16 bases between. CDR3 loop: CASSFLQGLGNEQFF. The CDR3 coding sequence is TGTGCCAGCAGCTTCCTGCAGGGCCTTGGGAATGAGCAGTTCTTC.

The rearrangement links TRBV10-3 to TRBJ2-1; TRBD2 matches 7 bases. The germline CDR1 and CDR2 sequences are ENHRY and SYGVKD. V lost 4 bases, J lost 15 bases, and 9 bases stayed unmatched. CDR3 size: 12 residues. The CDR3 sequence: CAISGERGRRFF. Here the CDR3 DNA reads TGTGCCATCAGTGGGGAGCGGGGTCGGCGGTTCTTC.

The rearrangement uses TRBV5-6 and TRBJ2-3, with 10 bases fitting TRBD2. The CDR3 has 17 amino acids. J lost 4 bases, V lost 1 base, and 9 bases had no gene match. Per germline, CDR1 SGHDT and CDR2 YYEEEE. The DNA of the CDR3 is TGTGCCAGCAGCTTGCGGCTAGCGGGAGCAGGCTCAGATACGCAGTATTTT. It codes for CASSLRLAGAGSDTQYF.

The chain uses TRBV27 and TRBJ2-3, with D unclear. The CDR3 spans 15 residues. CDR1 MNHEY and CDR2 SMNVEV come from the germline V gene (reference sequence). Trimming took 3 bases from V and 3 from J, leaving 13 bases between them. CDR3 amino acids: CASSFSAARTDTQYF. The DNA of the CDR3 is TGTGCCAGCAGTTTCAGCGCGGCCCGTACAGATACGCAGTATTTT.

This clone was seen once. J is TRBJ2-2 and V is TRBV2; D unresolved. V lost 7 bases and J lost 2, with 11 bases in between. Germline V gives CDR1 SNHLY, CDR2 FYNNEI. This CDR3 is built from 14 residues. Here the CDR3 DNA reads TGTGCCAGCAAACGGCAGGTTAACACCGGGGAGCTGTTTTTT. Amino acids: CASKRQVNTGELFF.

CDR3: CASSVDWGPYNEQFF. The CDR3 DNA follows: TGTGCCAGCAGCGTAGATTGGGGGCCATACAATGAGCAGTTCTTC. The J gene is TRBJ2-1, the V gene TRBV9; tentatively, D is TRBD1 (6 bases). Trimming stripped 0 bases from V and 4 bases from J, with 11 bases between. Looked up from germline, CDR1 is SGDLS and CDR2 is YYNGEE. This CDR3 has 15 residues.

This clone came up a few times. This sequence joins TRBV9 and TRBJ2-2; D gene unclear. Germline V CDR1 and CDR2: SGDLS, YYNGEE. The CDR3 length is 14 residues. The V and J ends lost 0 bases and 3 bases respectively, with 6 bases between them. In DNA, the CDR3 is TGTGCCAGCAGCGTAGGGTGGCACACCGGGGAGCTGTTTTTT. It yields the protein CASSVGWHTGELFF.

This chain joins TRBV10-3 and TRBJ2-1; 11 nucleotides line up with TRBD2. Germline V gene sequence: CDR1 ENHRY, CDR2 SYGVKD. The CDR3 covers 15 residues. J lost 6 bases, V lost 2 bases, and 3 bases had no gene match. The CDR3 reads CAISEGLAGGNEQFF. The CDR3 nucleotides read TGTGCCATCAGTGAGGGGCTAGCGGGGGGCAATGAGCAGTTCTTC.

The chain carries TRBV20-1 and TRBJ1-5, with D hard to call. Trimming removed 2 bases at V and 6 bases at J, with 5 bases between. This CDR3 spans 11 amino acids. Looked up from germline, CDR1 is DFQATT and CDR2 is SNEGSKA (reference sequence). The CDR3 DNA follows: TGCAGTGCTAGAAAGGGTCAGCCCCAGCATTTT. It is translated as CSARKGQPQHF.

This clone was seen only a few times. This chain connects TRBV14 to TRBJ2-7, with D hard to call. V was cut by 3 bases and J by 4 bases, with 7 bases left in between. The CDR3 is 12 residues long. Per the germline V gene, CDR1 is SGHDN and CDR2 is FVKESK. The chain's CDR3 is CASSQGYYEQYF. CDR3 sequence (DNA): TGTGCCAGCAGCCAGGGTTATTACGAGCAGTACTTC. Using reference TRBV14 and TRBJ2-7 for the parts outside the CDR3, the full variable domain is EAGVTQFPSHSVIEKGQTVTLRCDPISGHDNLYWYRRVMGKEIKFLLHFVKESKQDESGMPNNRFLAERTGGTYSTLKVQPAELEDSGVYFCASSQGYYEQYFGPGTRLTVT.

Points on this clone: Its ends do not fully match the called genes, so a read error is possible. The chain recombines TRBV7-9 with TRBJ1-2, with D maybe TRBD1 (6 bases). CDR1 SEHNR and CDR2 FQNEAQ come from the germline V gene (reference sequence). This CDR3 comprises 15 residues. The CDR3 protein is CASNLVSGADYGYTF. As DNA, the CDR3 is TGTGCCAGCAACTTAGTTTCGGGGGCCGACTATGGCTACACCTTC.

The V gene is TRBV27, the J gene TRBJ2-1; 9 nucleotides agree with TRBD1. The junction had 7 bases not matched to a gene; V was cut back by 5 bases and J by 2 bases. Germline V gene lookup returns CDR1 MNHEY and CDR2 SMNVEV (reference sequence). The CDR3 sequence is 16 residues long. CDR3 DNA: TGTGCCAGCAGTCTCTCCGGGACAGGGCCCTACAATGAGCAGTTCTTC. Protein product: CASSLSGTGPYNEQFF.

The chain has TRBV4-3 and TRBJ1-6; weak D call: TRBD1 (5 bases). This CDR3 region has 15 residues. Germline V gene sequence: CDR1 LGHNA, CDR2 YSLEER. The V end was cut by 6 bases, the J end by 8 bases, with 17 bases between. The CDR3 loop is CASRPIGAGDSPLHF. The CDR3 region has the DNA TGCGCCAGCAGGCCCATTGGGGCTGGGGATTCACCCCTCCACTTT.

This clone has only a few counts. The chain combines TRBV2 with TRBJ1-1; TRBD1 matches 9 bases. CDR1 and CDR2 (germline): SNHLY, FYNNEI. There are 14 residues in the CDR3. V shed 7 bases and J 5 bases; nucleotides not matched to a gene: 8. In DNA form, the CDR3 reads TGTGCCAGCATGACTCGGGACAGGGAGACTGAAGCTTTCTTT. Translated: CASMTRDRETEAFF.